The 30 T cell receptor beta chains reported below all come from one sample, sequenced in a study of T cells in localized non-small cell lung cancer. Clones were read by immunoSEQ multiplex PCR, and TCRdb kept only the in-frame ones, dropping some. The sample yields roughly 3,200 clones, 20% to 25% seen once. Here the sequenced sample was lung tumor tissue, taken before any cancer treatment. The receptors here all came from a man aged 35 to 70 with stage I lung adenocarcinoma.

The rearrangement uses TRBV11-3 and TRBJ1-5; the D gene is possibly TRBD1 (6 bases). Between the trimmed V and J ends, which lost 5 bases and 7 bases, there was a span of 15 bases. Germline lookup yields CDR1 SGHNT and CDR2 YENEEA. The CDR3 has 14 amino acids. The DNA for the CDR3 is TGTGCCAGCAGCGGGGGCGGAAAGGGGCAGCCCCAGCATTTT. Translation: CASSGGGKGQPQHF.

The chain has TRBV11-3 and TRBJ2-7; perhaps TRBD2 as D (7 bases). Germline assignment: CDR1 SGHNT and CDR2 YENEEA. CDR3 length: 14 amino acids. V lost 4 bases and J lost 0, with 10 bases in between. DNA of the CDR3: TGTGCCAGCAGCTCCGGGGGGCCCTCCTACGAGCAGTACTTC. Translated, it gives CASSSGGPSYEQYF.

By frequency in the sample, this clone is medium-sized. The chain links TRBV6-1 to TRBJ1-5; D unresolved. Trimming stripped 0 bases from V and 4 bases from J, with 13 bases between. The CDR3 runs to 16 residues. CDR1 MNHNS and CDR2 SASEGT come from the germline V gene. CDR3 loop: CASSEAIGRVNQPQHF. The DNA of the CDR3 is TGTGCCAGCAGTGAAGCGATCGGGAGGGTGAATCAGCCCCAGCATTTT.

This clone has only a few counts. The CDR3 loop reads CASSYDTYQPQHF. CDR3 nucleotide sequence: TGTGCCAGCAGTTATGACACCTATCAGCCCCAGCATTTT. V gene TRBV28 combines with J gene TRBJ1-5, with unresolved D. Germline CDR1 is MDHEN and CDR2 is SYDVKM. This CDR3 contains 13 residues. V was clipped by 4 bases and J by 5 bases, with 9 bases between them.

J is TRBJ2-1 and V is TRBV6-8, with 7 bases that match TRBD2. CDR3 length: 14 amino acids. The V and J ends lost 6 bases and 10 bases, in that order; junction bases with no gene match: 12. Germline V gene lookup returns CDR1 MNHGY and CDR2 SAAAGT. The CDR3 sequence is CASSLRGGLWEQFF. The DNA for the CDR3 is TGTGCCAGCAGCCTCCGGGGAGGGTTATGGGAGCAGTTCTTC.

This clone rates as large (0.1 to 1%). DNA for the CDR3: TGTGCCAGCACCCAGCTGACGGGTGGCACTGAAGCTTTCTTT. Translation: CASTQLTGGTEAFF. The rearrangement uses TRBV12-5 and TRBJ1-1; no firm D call. The CDR3 is made up of 14 amino acids. Germline CDR1 LGHNT, CDR2 FRNRAP.

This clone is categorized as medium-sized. CDR3 sequence reads: CASSQGGEGGYGYTF. The CDR3 coding sequence is TGTGCCAGCAGCCAAGGAGGGGAAGGCGGCTATGGCTACACCTTC. The chain links TRBV11-3 to TRBJ1-2, with D possibly matching TRBD1 (5 bases). The V gene's germline CDR1 is SGHNT and CDR2 YENEEA. V was shortened by 5 bases and J by 4 bases, with 17 bases between the two germline ends. The CDR3 runs 15 residues.

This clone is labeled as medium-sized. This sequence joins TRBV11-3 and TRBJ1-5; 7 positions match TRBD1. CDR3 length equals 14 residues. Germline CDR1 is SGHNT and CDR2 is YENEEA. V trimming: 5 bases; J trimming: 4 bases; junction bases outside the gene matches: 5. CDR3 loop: CASSVTGANQPQHF. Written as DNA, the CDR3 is TGTGCCAGCAGCGTAACAGGGGCGAATCAGCCCCAGCATTTT.

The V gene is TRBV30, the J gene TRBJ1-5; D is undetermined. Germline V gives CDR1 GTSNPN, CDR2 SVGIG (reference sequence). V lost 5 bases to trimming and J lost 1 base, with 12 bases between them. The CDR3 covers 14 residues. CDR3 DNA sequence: TGTGCCTGGGGGCGAATAACCAGCAATCAGCCCCAGCATTTT. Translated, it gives CAWGRITSNQPQHF.

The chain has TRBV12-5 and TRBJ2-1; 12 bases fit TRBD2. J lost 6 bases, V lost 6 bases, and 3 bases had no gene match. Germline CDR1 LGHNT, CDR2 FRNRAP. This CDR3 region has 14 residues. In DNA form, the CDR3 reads TGTGCTAGTGGCCCACTAGCGGGGGGCAATGAGCAGTTCTTC. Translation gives CASGPLAGGNEQFF.

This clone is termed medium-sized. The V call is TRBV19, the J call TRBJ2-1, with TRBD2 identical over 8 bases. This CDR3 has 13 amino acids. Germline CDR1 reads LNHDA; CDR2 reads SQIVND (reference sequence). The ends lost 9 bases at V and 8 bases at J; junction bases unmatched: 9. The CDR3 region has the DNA TGTGCCAGCAACTCCGGGGGGGCCCATGAGCAGTTCTTC. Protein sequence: CASNSGGAHEQFF.

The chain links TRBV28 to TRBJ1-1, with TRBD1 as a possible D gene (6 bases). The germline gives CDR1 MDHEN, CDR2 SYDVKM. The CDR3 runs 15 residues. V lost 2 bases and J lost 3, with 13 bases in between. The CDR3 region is CASSLRLQGYTEAFF. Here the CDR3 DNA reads TGTGCCAGCAGTTTAAGGTTGCAGGGGTACACTGAAGCTTTCTTT. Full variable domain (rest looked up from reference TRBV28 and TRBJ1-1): DVKVTQSSRYLVKRTGEKVFLECVQDMDHENMFWYRQDPGLGLRLIYFSYDVKMKEKGDIPEGYSVSREKKERFSLILESASTNQTSMYLCASSLRLQGYTEAFFGQGTRLTVV.

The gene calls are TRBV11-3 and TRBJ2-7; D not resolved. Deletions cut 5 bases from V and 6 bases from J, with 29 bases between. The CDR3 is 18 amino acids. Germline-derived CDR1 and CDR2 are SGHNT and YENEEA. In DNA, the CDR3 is TGTGCCAGCAGCCCGACGAGGACGCCCAACCTCCGATCACCCGAGCAGTACTTC. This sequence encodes CASSPTRTPNLRSPEQYF.

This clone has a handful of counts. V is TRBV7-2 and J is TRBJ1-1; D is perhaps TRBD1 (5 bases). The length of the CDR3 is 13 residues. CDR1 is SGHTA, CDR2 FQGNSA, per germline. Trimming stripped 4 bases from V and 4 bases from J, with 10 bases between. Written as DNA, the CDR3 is TGTGCCAGCAGCTGGGCCCAGGGCACTGAAGCTTTCTTT. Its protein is CASSWAQGTEAFF.

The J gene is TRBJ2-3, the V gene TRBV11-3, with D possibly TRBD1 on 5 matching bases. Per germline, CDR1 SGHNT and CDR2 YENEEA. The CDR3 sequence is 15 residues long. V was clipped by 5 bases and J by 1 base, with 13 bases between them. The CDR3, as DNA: TGTGCCAGCAGCCCCAGGGTTTTTGGCACAGATACGCAGTATTTT. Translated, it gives CASSPRVFGTDTQYF.

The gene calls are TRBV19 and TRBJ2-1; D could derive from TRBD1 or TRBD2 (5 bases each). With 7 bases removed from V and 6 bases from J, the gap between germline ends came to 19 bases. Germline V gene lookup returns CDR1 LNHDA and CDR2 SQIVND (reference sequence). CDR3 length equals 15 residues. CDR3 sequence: CASKVRDLTTNEQFF. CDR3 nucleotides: TGTGCCAGTAAGGTTAGGGACCTTACGACCAATGAGCAGTTCTTC.

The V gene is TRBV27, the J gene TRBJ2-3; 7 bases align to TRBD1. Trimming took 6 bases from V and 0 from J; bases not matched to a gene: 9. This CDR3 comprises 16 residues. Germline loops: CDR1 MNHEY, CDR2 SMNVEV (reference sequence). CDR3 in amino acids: CASRKAWDSSTDTQYF. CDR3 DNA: TGTGCCAGCAGAAAAGCTTGGGACAGTAGCACAGATACGCAGTATTTT.

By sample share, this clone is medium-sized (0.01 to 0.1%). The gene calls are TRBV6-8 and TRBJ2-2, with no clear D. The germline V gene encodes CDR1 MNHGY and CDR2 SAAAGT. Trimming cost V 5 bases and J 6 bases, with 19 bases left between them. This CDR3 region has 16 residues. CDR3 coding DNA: TGTGCCAGCAGTGATACCGGGCTCGCGGTGGCCGGGGAGCTGTTTTTT. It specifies CASSDTGLAVAGELFF.

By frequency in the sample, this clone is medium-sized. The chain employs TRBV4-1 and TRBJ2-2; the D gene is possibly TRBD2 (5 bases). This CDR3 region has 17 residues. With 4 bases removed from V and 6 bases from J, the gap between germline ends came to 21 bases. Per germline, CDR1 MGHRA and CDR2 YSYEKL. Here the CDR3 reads CASSLTDLREPPGELFF. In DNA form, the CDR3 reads TGCGCCAGCAGCCTTACGGACTTGAGGGAACCTCCCGGGGAGCTGTTTTTT.

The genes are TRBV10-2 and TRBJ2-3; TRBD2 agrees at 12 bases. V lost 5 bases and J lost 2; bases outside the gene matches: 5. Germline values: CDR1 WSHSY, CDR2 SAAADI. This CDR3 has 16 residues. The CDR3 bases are TGCGCCAGCAGTCGGCTAGCGGGAGGGACCACAGATACGCAGTATTTT. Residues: CASSRLAGGTTDTQYF.

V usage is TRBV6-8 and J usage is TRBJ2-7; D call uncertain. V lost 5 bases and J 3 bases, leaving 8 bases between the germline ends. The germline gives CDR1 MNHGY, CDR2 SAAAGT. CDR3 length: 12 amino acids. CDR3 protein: CASSESRYEQYF. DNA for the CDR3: TGTGCCAGCAGTGAGAGTCGCTACGAGCAGTACTTC.

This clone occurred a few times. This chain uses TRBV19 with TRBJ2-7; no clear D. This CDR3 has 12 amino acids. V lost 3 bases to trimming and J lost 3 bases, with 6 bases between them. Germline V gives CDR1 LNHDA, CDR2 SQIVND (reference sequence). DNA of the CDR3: TGTGCCAGTAGTATCGGCAACTACGAGCAGTACTTC. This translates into CASSIGNYEQYF.

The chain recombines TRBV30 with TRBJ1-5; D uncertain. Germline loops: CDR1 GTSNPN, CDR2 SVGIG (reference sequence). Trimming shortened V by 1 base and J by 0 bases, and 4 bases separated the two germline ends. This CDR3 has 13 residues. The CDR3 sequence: CAWSEGSNQPQHF. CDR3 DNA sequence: TGTGCCTGGAGTGAAGGTAGCAATCAGCCCCAGCATTTT.

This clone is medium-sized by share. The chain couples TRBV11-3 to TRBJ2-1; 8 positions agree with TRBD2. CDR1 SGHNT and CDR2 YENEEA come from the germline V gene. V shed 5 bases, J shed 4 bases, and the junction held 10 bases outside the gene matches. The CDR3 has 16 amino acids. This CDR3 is CASSEGSGGTYNEQFF. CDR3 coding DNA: TGTGCCAGCAGCGAGGGGAGCGGGGGAACTTACAATGAGCAGTTCTTC.

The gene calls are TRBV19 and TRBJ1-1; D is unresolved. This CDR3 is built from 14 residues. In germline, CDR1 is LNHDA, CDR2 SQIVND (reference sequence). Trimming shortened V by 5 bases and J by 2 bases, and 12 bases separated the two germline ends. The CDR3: CASSPAGSNTEAFF. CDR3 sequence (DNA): TGTGCCAGTAGTCCCGCAGGCTCTAACACTGAAGCTTTCTTT.

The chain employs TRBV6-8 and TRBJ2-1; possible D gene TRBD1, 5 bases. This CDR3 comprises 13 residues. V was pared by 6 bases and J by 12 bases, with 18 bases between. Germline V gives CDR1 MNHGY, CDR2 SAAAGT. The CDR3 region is CASRPIPGKAQFF. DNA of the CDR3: TGTGCCAGCAGGCCAATTCCAGGGAAAGCGCAGTTCTTC.

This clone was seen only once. CDR3 DNA: TGTGCCATCCGGGACAGGGATAATTCACCCCTCCACTTT. Translating gives CAIRDRDNSPLHF. J is TRBJ1-6 and V is TRBV19, with 9 nucleotides matching TRBD1. CDR3 length: 13 amino acids. CDR1 and CDR2 from the germline V gene are LNHDA and SQIVND (reference sequence). Trimming cost V 10 bases and J 5 bases; bases outside gene matches: 3.

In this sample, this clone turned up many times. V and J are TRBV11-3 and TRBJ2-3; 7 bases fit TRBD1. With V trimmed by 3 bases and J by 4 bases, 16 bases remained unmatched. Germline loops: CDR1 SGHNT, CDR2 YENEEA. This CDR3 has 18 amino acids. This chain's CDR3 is CASSLTSTGDTKPDTQYF. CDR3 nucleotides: TGTGCCAGCAGCTTGACCTCCACAGGGGACACTAAGCCAGATACGCAGTATTTT.

The CDR3 nucleotides are TGTGCCAGCAGCTTGGCCAGGGGGGGACTAGCCAAAAACATTCAGTACTTC. Translation: CASSLARGGLAKNIQYF. V gene TRBV2 combines with J gene TRBJ2-4, with D possibly being TRBD1 or TRBD2 (7 bases each). Trimming stripped 6 bases from V and 0 bases from J, with 18 bases between. The V gene's germline CDR1 is SNHLY and CDR2 FYNNEI. The CDR3 totals 17 residues. The full variable domain, completed using reference TRBV2 and TRBJ2-4, is EPEVTQTPSHQVTQMGQEVILRCVPISNHLYFYWYRQILGQKVEFLVSFYNNEISEKSEIFDDQFSVERPDGSNFTLKIRSTKLEDSAMYFCASSLARGGLAKNIQYFGAGTRLSVL.

CDR3 protein: CASSIATGAGELFF. CDR3 sequence (DNA): TGTGCCAGTAGTATTGCAACAGGGGCCGGGGAGCTGTTTTTT. The V call is TRBV19, the J call TRBJ2-2; 7 positions match TRBD1. Unmatched junction bases numbered 4, after V lost 3 bases and J lost 6 bases. Germline lookup yields CDR1 LNHDA and CDR2 SQIVND (reference sequence). CDR3 length: 14 residues.